This T cell receptor beta chain was obtained from a study of blood T cells in healthy people across ages. This clonotype was counted between two and nine times. The use of a sample-barcoded 5' primer and a J-beta primer mix characterized a second PCR of 7 to 11 cycles. TCRdb ran MiXCR on the 5' RACE reads and lists one entry per CDR3 protein. The table shows roughly 800,000 distinct CDR3 sequences, with around 25% occurring only once. Looked up from germline, CDR1 is LGHNA and CDR2 is YNFKEQ. V lost 1 base and J lost 7, with 8 bases in between. This CDR3 contains 13 residues. These data were also filed under a second study, of T cells of mothers and their children. Turning to that study: With the M1S primer of the second PCR, sample barcodes and 2-4 random nucleotides were added. There were over 8.5 million TCR beta CDR3 reads from each mother and several million from each child. Overlap measured in related mother-child pairs was slightly, non-significantly higher than in unrelated pairs.

The sequence derives from a boy younger than 18 in good health. The gene calls are TRBV4-2 and TRBJ2-4; D is perhaps TRBD2 (5 bases). Input material: blood. CDR3 coding DNA: TGTGCCAGCAGCCAAGTGAGGGAGAACATTCAGTACTTC. Residues: CASSQVRENIQYF.